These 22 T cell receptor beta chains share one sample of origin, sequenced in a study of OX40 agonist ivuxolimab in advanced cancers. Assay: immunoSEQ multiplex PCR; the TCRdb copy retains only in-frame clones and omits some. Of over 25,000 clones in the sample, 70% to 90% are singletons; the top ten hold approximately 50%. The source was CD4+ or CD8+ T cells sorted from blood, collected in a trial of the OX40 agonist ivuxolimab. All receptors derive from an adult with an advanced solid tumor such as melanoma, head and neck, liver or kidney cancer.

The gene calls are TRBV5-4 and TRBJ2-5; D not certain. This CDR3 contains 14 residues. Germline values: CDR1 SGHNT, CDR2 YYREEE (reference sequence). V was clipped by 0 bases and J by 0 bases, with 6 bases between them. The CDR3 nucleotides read TGTGCCAGCAGCTTGGGGGCAGACCAAGAGACCCAGTACTTC. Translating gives CASSLGADQETQYF.

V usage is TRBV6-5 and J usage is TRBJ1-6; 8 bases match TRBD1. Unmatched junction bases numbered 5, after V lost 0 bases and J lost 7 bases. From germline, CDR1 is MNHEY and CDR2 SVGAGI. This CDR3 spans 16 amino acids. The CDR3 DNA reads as TGTGCCAGCAGTTACTCTCCAGGGGGCAGGAATTCACCCCTCCACTTT. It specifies CASSYSPGGRNSPLHF.

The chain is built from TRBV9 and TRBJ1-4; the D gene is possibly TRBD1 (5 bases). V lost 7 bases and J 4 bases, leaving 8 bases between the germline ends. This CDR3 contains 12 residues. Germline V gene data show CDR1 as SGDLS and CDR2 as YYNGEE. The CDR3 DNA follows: TGTGCCAGCGCGGACATTAATGAAAAACTGTTTTTT. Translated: CASADINEKLFF.

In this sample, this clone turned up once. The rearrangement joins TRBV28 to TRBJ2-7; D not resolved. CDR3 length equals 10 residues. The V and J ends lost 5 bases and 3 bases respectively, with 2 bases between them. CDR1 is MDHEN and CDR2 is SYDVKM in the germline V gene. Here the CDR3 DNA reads TGTGCCAGCAGTGACTACGAGCAGTACTTC. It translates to CASSDYEQYF.

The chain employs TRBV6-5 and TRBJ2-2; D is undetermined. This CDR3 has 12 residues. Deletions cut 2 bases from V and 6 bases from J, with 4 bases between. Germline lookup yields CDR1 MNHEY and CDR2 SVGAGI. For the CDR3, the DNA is TGTGCCAGCAGTTACCTAGCCGGGGAGCTGTTTTTT. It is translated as CASSYLAGELFF.

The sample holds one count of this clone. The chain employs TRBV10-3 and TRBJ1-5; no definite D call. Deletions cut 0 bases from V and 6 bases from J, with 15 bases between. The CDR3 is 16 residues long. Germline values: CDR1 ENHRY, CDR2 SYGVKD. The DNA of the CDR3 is TGTGCCATCAGTGAGTCGTCACGGACGGAATCTCAGCCCCAGCATTTT. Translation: CAISESSRTESQPQHF.

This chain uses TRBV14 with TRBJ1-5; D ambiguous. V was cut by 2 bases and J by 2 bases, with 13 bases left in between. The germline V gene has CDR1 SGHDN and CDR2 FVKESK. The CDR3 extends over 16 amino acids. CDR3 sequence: CASSQLPTRRNQPQHF. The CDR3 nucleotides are TGTGCCAGCAGCCAACTTCCGACCAGACGCAATCAGCCCCAGCATTTT.

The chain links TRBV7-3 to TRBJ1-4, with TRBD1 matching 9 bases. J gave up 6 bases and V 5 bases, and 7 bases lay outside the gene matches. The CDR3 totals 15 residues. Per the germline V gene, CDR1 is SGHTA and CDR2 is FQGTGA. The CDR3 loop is CASSARDRVDEKLFF. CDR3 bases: TGTGCCAGCAGCGCCAGGGACAGGGTAGATGAAAAACTGTTTTTT.

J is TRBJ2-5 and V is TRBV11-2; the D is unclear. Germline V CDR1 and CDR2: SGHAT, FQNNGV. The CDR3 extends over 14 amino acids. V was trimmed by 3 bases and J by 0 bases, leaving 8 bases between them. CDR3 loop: CASSFPLHQETQYF. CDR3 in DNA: TGTGCCAGCAGCTTCCCCCTTCACCAAGAGACCCAGTACTTC.

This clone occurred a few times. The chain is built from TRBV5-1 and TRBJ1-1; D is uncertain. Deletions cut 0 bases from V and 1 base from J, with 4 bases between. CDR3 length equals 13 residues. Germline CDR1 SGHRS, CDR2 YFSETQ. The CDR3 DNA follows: TGCGCCAGCAGCTTGGGAGGGAACACTGAAGCTTTCTTT. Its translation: CASSLGGNTEAFF.

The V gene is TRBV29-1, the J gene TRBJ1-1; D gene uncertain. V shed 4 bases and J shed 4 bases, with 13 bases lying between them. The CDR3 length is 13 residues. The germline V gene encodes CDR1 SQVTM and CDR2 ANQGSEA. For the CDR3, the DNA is TGCAGCGTTGTCGGCAGAGAGCTCACTGAAGCTTTCTTT. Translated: CSVVGRELTEAFF.

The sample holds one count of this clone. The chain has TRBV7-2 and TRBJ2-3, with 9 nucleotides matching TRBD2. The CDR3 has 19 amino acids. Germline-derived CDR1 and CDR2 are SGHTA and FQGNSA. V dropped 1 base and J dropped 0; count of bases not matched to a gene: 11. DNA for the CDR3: TGTGCCAGCAGCTTAGGCACAGGACTAGCGACCTATAGCACAGATACGCAGTATTTT. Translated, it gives CASSLGTGLATYSTDTQYF. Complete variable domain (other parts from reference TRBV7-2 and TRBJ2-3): GAGVSQSPSNKVTEKGKDVELRCDPISGHTALYWYRQSLGQGLEFLIYFQGNSAPDKSGLPSDRFSAERTGGSVSTLTIQRTQQEDSAVYLCASSLGTGLATYSTDTQYFGPGTRLTVL.

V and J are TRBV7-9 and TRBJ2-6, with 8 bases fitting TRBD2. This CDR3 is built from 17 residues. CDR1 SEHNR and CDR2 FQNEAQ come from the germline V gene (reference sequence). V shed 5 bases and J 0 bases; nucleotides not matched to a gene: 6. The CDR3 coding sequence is TGTGCCAGCAGCCTGAGCGGGGGAAGCTCTGGGGCCAACGTCCTGACTTTC. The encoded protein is CASSLSGGSSGANVLTF.

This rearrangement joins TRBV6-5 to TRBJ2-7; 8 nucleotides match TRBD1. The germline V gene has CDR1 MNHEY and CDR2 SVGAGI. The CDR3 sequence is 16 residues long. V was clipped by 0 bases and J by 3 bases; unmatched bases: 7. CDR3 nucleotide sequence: TGTGCCAGCAGTTACTCGGGGGACAGGCCAAACTACGAGCAGTACTTC. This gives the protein CASSYSGDRPNYEQYF.

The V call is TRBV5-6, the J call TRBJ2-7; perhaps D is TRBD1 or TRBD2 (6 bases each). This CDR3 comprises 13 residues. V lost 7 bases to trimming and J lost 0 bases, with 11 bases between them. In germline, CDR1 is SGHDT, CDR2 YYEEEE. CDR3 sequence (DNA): TGTGCCAGCGAAGGGGGGAGCTCCTACGAGCAGTACTTC. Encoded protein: CASEGGSSYEQYF.

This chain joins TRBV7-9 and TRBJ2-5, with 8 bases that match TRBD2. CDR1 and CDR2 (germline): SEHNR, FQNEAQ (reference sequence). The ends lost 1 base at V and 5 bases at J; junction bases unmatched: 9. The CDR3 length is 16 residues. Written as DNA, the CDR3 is TGTGCCAGCAGCTTAGTTATAGGACTAGCCTCGGAGACCCAGTACTTC. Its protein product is CASSLVIGLASETQYF. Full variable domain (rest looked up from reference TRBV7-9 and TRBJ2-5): DTGVSQNPRHKITKRGQNVTFRCDPISEHNRLYWYRQTLGQGPEFLTYFQNEAQLEKSRLLSDRFSAERPKGSFSTLEIQRTEQGDSAMYLCASSLVIGLASETQYFGPGTRLLVL.

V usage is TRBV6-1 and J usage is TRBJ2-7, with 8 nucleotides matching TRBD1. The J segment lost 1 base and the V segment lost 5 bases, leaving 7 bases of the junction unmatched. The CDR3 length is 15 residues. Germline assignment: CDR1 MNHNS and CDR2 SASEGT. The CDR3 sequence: CASSTGGQASYEQYF. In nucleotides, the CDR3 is TGTGCCAGCAGTACAGGGGGGCAGGCATCCTACGAGCAGTACTTC.

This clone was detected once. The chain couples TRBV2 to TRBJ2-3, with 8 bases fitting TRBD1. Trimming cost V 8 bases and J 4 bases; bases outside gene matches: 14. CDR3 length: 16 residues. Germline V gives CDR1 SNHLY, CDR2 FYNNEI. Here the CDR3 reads CASYWDRSAQSDTQYF. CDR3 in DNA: TGTGCCAGCTATTGGGACAGGTCAGCCCAATCAGATACGCAGTATTTT.

In DNA, the CDR3 is TGTGCCAGCACCCCGGGGAGGGGCTGGTATGGCTACACCTTC. Translating gives CASTPGRGWYGYTF. V is TRBV11-1 and J is TRBJ1-2; maybe TRBD1 (5 bases). Looked up from germline, CDR1 is SGHAT and CDR2 is FQDESV (reference sequence). The CDR3 covers 14 residues. The V and J ends lost 7 bases and 5 bases respectively, with 17 bases between them.

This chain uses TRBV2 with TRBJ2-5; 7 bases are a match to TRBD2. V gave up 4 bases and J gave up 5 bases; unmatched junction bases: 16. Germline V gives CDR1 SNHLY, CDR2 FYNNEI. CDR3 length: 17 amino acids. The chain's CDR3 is CASSVRPGTMTPETQYF. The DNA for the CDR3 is TGTGCCAGCAGTGTGAGGCCAGGGACTATGACCCCGGAGACCCAGTACTTC.

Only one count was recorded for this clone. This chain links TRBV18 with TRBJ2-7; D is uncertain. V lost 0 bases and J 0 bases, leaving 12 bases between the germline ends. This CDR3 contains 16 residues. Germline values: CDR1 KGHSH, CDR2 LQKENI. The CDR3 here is CASSPPYGPSSYEQYF. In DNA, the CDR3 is TGTGCCAGCTCACCACCGTACGGTCCGAGCTCCTACGAGCAGTACTTC.

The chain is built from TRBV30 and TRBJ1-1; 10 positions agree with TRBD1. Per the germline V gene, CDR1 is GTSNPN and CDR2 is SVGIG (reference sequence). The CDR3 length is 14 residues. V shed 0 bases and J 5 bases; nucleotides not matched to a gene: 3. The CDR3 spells CAWSVWDRGTEAFF. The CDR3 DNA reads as TGTGCCTGGAGTGTGTGGGACAGGGGTACTGAAGCTTTCTTT.